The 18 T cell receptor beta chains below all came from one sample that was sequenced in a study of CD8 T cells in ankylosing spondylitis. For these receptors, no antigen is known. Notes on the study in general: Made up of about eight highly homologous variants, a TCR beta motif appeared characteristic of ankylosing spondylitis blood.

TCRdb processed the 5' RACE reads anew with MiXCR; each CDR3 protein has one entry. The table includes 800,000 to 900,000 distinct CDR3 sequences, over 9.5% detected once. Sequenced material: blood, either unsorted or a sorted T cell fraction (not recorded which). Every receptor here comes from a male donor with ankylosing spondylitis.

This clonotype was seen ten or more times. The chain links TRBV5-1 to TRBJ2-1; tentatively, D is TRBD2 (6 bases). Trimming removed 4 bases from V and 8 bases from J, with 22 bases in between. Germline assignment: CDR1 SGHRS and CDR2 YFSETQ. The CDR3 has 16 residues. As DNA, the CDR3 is TGCGCCAGCAGCGGGGGGTCGGGCGCCGGATTGGATGAGCAGTTCTTC. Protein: CASSGGSGAGLDEQFF.

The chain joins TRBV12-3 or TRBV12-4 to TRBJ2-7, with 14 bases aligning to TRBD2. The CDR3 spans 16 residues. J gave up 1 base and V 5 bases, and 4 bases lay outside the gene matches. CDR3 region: CASSPRLAGGSYEQYF. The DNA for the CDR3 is TGTGCCAGCAGTCCGCGACTAGCGGGGGGGTCCTACGAGCAGTACTTC.

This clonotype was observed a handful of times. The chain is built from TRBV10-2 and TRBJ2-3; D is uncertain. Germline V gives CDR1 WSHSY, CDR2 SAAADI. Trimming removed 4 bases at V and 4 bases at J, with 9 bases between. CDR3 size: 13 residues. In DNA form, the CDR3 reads TGCGCCAGCAGTGGGCTACGCGCAGATACGCAGTATTTT. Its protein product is CASSGLRADTQYF.

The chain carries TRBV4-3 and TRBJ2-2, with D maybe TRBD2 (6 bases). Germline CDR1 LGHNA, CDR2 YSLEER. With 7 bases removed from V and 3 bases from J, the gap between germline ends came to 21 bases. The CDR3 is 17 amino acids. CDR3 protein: CASKRRDQDGDTGELFF. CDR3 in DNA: TGCGCCAGCAAGAGGAGGGACCAAGACGGGGACACCGGGGAGCTGTTTTTT.

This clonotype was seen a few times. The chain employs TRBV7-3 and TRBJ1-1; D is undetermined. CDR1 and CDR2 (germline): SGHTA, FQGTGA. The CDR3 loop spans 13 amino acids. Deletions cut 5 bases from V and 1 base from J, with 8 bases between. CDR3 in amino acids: CASSLHWNTEAFF. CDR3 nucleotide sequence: TGTGCCAGCAGCCTGCACTGGAACACTGAAGCTTTCTTT.

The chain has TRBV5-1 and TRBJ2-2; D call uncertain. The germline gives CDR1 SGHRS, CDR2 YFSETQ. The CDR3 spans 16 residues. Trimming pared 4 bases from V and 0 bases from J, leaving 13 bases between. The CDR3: CASSPGKAANTGELFF. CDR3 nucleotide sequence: TGCGCCAGCAGCCCCGGCAAGGCAGCGAACACCGGGGAGCTGTTTTTT. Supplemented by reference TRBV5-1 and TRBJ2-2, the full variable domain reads KAGVTQTPRYLIKTRGQQVTLSCSPISGHRSVSWYQQTPGQGLQFLFEYFSETQRNKGNFPGRFSGRQFSNSRSEMNVSTLELGDSALYLCASSPGKAANTGELFFGEGSRLTVL.

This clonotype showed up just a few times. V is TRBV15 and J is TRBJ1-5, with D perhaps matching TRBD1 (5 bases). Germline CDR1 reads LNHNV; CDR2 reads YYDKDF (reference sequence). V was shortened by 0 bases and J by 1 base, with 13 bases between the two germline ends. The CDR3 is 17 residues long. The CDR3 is CATSRDRDRGSNQPQHF. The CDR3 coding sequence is TGTGCCACCAGCAGAGATCGAGATAGGGGAAGCAATCAGCCCCAGCATTTT.

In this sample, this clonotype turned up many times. CDR3 amino acids: CASSLGGYSYNEQFF. The CDR3 nucleotides read TGCGCCAGCAGCTTGGGCGGTTACTCCTACAATGAGCAGTTCTTC. This chain uses TRBV5-1 with TRBJ2-1; no clear D gene. The CDR3 runs 15 residues. V shed 0 bases and J shed 0 bases, with 7 bases lying between them. CDR1 and CDR2 from the germline V gene are SGHRS and YFSETQ.

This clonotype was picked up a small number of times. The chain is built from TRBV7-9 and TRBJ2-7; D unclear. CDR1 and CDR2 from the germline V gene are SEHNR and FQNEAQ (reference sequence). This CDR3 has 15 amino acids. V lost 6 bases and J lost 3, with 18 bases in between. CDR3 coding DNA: TGTGCCAGCAGTCCCCGCCAGCGAGCCTTCTACGAGCAGTACTTC. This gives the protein CASSPRQRAFYEQYF.

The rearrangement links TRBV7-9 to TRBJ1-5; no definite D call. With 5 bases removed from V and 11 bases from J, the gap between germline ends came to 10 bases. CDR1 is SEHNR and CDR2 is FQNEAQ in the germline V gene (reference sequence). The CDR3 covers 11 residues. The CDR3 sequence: CASSTGVSQHF. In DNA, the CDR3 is TGTGCCAGCAGCACCGGGGTGTCCCAGCATTTT. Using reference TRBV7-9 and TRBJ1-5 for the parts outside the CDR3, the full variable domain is DTGVSQNPRHKITKRGQNVTFRCDPISEHNRLYWYRQTLGQGPEFLTYFQNEAQLEKSRLLSDRFSAERPKGSFSTLEIQRTEQGDSAMYLCASSTGVSQHFGDGTRLSIL.

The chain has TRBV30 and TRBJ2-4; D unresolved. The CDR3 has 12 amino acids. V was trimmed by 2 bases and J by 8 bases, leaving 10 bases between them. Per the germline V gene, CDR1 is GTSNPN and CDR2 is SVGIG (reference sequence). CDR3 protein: CAWSFGPDIQYF. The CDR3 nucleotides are TGTGCCTGGAGTTTTGGGCCCGACATTCAGTACTTC.

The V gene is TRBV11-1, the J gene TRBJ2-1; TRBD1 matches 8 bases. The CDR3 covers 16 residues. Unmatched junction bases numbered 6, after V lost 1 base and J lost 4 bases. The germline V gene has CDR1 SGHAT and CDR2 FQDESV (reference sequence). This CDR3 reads CASSLDTGGSYNEQFF. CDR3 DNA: TGTGCCAGCAGCTTAGATACAGGGGGGTCTTACAATGAGCAGTTCTTC.

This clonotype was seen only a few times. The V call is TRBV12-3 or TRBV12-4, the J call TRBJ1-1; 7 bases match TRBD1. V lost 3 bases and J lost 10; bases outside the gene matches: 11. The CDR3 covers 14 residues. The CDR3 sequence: CASSLRDRQRGAFF. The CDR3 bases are TGTGCCAGCAGTTTGAGGGACAGACAAAGAGGAGCTTTCTTT.

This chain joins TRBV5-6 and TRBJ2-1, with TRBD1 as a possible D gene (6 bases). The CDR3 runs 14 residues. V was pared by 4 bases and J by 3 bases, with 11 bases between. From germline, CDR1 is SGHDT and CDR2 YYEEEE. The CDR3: CASSIGTSYNEQFF. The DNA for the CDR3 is TGTGCCAGCAGCATCGGGACAAGCTACAATGAGCAGTTCTTC.

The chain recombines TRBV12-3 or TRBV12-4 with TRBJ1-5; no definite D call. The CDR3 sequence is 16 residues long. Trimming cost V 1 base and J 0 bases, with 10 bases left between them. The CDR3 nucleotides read TGTGCCAGCAGTTTAGGTCCAGGAAATAGCAATCAGCCCCAGCATTTT. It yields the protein CASSLGPGNSNQPQHF.

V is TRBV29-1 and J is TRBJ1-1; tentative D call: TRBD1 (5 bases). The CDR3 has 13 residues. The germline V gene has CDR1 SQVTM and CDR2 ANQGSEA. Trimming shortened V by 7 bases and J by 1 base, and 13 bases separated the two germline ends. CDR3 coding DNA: TGCAGCGCCGGAGGGGTAGCGAACACTGAAGCTTTCTTT. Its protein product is CSAGGVANTEAFF.

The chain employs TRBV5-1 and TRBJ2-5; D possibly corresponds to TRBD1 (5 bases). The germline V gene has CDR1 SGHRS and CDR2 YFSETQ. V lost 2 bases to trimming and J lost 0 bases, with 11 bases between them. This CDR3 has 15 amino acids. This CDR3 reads CASSFTGDYQETQYF. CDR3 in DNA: TGCGCCAGCAGCTTTACAGGAGATTACCAAGAGACCCAGTACTTC.

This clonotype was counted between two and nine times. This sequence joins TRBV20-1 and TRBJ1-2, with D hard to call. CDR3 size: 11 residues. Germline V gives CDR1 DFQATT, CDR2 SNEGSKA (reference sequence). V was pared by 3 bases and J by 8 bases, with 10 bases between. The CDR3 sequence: CSARVLLGYTF. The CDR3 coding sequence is TGCAGTGCTAGGGTCTTGCTGGGCTACACCTTC.